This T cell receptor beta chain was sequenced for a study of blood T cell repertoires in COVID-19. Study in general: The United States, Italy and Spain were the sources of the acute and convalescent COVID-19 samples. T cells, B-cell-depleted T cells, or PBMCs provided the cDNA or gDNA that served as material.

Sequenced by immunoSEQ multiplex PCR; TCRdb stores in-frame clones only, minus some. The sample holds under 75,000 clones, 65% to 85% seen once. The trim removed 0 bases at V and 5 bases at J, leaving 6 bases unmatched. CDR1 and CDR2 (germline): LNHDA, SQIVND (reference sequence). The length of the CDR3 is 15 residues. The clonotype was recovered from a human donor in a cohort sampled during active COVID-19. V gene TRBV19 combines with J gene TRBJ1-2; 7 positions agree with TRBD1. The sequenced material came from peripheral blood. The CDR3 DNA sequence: TGTGCCAGTAGTATAGATCACAGGGGAGGTTATGGCTACACCTTC. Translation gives CASSIDHRGGYGYTF.